This T cell receptor beta chain is from a study of identical twins. Study-wide points: Twin-shared out-of-frame alpha sequences showed excess low generation probability.

TCRdb re-analysed the 5' RACE reads in MiXCR, keeping a single row per CDR3 protein. The profile shows about 690,000 distinct CDR3 sequences, approximately 22% of them singletons. This clonotype came up many times. The target antigen is unknown. The sample also formed part of further work on T cells expressing NK-cell markers. As that study records: Of CD8+ T cells, roughly 1.0-8% belonged to dominant NKG2C+ clonotypes in five or six donors. The same clonotypes also predominated in the CD3+CD56-NKG2C+ fraction of four donors.

The specimen was PBMCs. The sequence came from a woman aged 18-29 years in good health.

The CDR3 here is CASSLVGTGAYEQYF. The CDR3 nucleotides read TGCGCCAGCAGCTTGGTGGGGACAGGCGCCTACGAGCAGTACTTC. The chain uses TRBV5-1 and TRBJ2-7; 8 nucleotides line up with TRBD1. V shed 0 bases, J shed 2 bases, and the junction held 4 bases outside the gene matches. This CDR3 is 15 amino acids long. The germline V gene encodes CDR1 SGHRS and CDR2 YFSETQ.